This entry concerns a single T cell receptor beta chain. Per germline, CDR1 SGHTA and CDR2 FQGTGA. The trim removed 1 base at V and 6 bases at J, leaving 5 bases unmatched. The CDR3 totals 16 residues. Assay: immunoSEQ multiplex PCR; the TCRdb copy retains only in-frame clones and omits some. Of around 470,000 clones in the sample, around 90% were seen once. The source of the sample is a study of blood T cell repertoires in COVID-19. Participants' reported clinical history set cohort assignment. Recovery meant two consecutive negative NP/OP PCR tests, professional clearance, or resolved symptoms. The rearrangement uses TRBV7-3 and TRBJ2-1, with 11 bases that match TRBD2. The clonotype comes from a young man who had recovered from COVID-19. The sequenced sample consisted of PBMCs or T cells enriched from blood (not recorded which). The CDR3 nucleotides read TGTGCCAGCAGCTTAAGTGTAGCGGGAGGGCGCAATGAGCAGTTCTTC. Its translation: CASSLSVAGGRNEQFF.